This T cell receptor beta chain was captured by sequencing in a study of CD8 T cells in ankylosing spondylitis. General study findings and limits: According to the report, clones linked to the disease were significantly enriched in matched synovial fluid samples taken from ankylosing spondylitis patients. A motif of roughly eight highly homologous TCR beta variants was seen as apparently characteristic of ankylosing spondylitis blood.

CDR1 is MNHEY and CDR2 is SVGAGI in the germline V gene. CDR3 size: 15 residues. Worth noting for this clonotype: Antigen specificity is unknown. Relative to the germline gene, one junction end is altered; a read error may explain this.

TCRdb analysed the 5' RACE reads with MiXCR anew, one entry per CDR3 protein. The table includes around 320,000 distinct CDR3 sequences, less than 25% detected once. The material sequenced was blood, either unsorted or a sorted T cell fraction (not recorded which). This rearrangement joins TRBV6-5 to TRBJ2-5; D perhaps matches TRBD1 (5 bases). This receptor was taken from a female donor with ankylosing spondylitis or in good health (not recorded which). The CDR3 sequence: CASTYSQRTTETQYF. CDR3 coding DNA: TGTGCCAGCACTTACTCGCAGAGGACAACAGAGACCCAGTACTTC.